The rows below give T cell receptor beta chains drawn from one sample of a study of CD8+ T cells in alopecia areata. Here immunoSEQ multiplex PCR was the method, and the copy in TCRdb shows in-frame clones only, minus some. The sample yields about 99,000 clones, about nine tenths seen once. The source material was CD8+ T cells sorted from blood, sampled at week 34, from a patient treated with tofacitinib. Receptors were obtained from a human donor with alopecia areata. The conserved cysteine and the conserved F or W are not part of the CDR3 here.

j_gene: TRBJ1-3; v_gene: TRBV30; CDR3aa: AWSPGDSGNTIY
j_gene: TRBJ2-5; v_gene: TRBV7-3; CDR3aa: ASSLENRWETQY
j_gene: TRBJ2-6; v_gene: TRBV5-1; CDR3aa: ASSLGDRDSGANVLT
j_gene: TRBJ1-1; v_gene: TRBV29-1; CDR3aa: SVEGHPYTGAAF
j_gene: TRBJ1-1; v_gene: TRBV25-1; CDR3aa: ASTDRGGNTEAF
j_gene: TRBJ2-1; v_gene: TRBV28; CDR3aa: ASGQGTYNEQF
j_gene: TRBJ1-1; v_gene: TRBV10-3; CDR3aa: AISGHWDPYTEAF
j_gene: TRBJ2-7; v_gene: TRBV29-1; CDR3aa: SVYGLAGSSYEQY
j_gene: TRBJ2-7; v_gene: TRBV29-1; CDR3aa: SVVVLAGVGEQY
j_gene: TRBJ1-2; v_gene: TRBV29-1; CDR3aa: SVPGSNYGYT
j_gene: TRBJ2-5; v_gene: TRBV30; CDR3aa: AWSVRWGPRETQY
j_gene: TRBJ2-3; v_gene: TRBV30; CDR3aa: AWSVLTDTQY
j_gene: TRBJ1-4; v_gene: TRBV5-1; CDR3aa: ASSLYYATNEKLF
j_gene: TRBJ2-1; v_gene: TRBV29-1; CDR3aa: SVGSTGTLSSYNEQF
j_gene: TRBJ2-5; v_gene: TRBV6-5; CDR3aa: ASRQSQETQY
j_gene: TRBJ2-3; v_gene: TRBV29-1; CDR3aa: SDLTDTQY
j_gene: TRBJ2-7; v_gene: TRBV9; CDR3aa: ASSVGTGGSYEQY
j_gene: TRBJ2-7; v_gene: TRBV5-4; CDR3aa: ASSKDSYEQY
j_gene: TRBJ2-4; v_gene: TRBV30; CDR3aa: AWRTGNLNIQY
j_gene: TRBJ2-7; v_gene: TRBV27; CDR3aa: ASRQRGGYEQY
j_gene: TRBJ2-7; v_gene: TRBV13; CDR3aa: ASSLTRVSHYEQY
j_gene: TRBJ2-3; v_gene: TRBV11-2; CDR3aa: ASSLDWTGVDTQY
j_gene: TRBJ1-2; v_gene: TRBV27; CDR3aa: ASSSGTGSGYT
j_gene: TRBJ1-1; v_gene: TRBV6-5; CDR3aa: ASSYADNPNTEAF
j_gene: TRBJ2-1; v_gene: TRBV7-8; CDR3aa: ASSLGLAGGSYNEQF
j_gene: TRBJ2-1; v_gene: TRBV5-1; CDR3aa: ASSLGVASYYNEQF
j_gene: TRBJ2-2; v_gene: TRBV6-5; CDR3aa: ASSYYGAGTGELF
j_gene: TRBJ2-1; v_gene: TRBV6-4; CDR3aa: ASSDPPHNEQF
j_gene: TRBJ2-5; v_gene: TRBV11-2; CDR3aa: ASSSLGTRETQY
j_gene: TRBJ2-7; v_gene: TRBV7-8; CDR3aa: ASSSTHWTSGSMGEQY
j_gene: TRBJ2-2; v_gene: TRBV10-1; CDR3aa: ASSNPSGSNTGELF
j_gene: TRBJ2-1; v_gene: TRBV10-2; CDR3aa: ASRGDRGKYNEQF
j_gene: TRBJ2-7; v_gene: TRBV5-1; CDR3aa: ASSLEYGYEQY